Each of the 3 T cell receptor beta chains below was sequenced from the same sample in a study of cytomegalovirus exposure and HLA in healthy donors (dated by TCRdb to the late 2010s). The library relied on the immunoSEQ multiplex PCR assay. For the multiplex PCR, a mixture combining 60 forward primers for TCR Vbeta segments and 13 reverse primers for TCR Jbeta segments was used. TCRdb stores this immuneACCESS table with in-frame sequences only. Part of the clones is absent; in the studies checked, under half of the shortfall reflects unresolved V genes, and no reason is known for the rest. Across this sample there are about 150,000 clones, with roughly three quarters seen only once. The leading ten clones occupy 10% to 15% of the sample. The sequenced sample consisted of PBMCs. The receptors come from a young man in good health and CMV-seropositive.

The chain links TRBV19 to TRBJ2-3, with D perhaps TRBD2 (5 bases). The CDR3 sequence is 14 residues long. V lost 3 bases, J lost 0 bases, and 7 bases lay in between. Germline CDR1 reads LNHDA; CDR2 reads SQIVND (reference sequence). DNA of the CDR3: TGTGCCAGTAGTATGGCGGGTAGCACAGATACGCAGTATTTT. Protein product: CASSMAGSTDTQYF.

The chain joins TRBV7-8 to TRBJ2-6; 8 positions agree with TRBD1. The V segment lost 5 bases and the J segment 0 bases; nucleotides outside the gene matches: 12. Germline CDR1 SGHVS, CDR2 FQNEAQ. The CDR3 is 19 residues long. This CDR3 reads CASSLTTGVEISGANVLTF. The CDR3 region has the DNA TGTGCCAGCAGCCTAACGACAGGGGTTGAAATCTCTGGGGCCAACGTCCTGACTTTC.

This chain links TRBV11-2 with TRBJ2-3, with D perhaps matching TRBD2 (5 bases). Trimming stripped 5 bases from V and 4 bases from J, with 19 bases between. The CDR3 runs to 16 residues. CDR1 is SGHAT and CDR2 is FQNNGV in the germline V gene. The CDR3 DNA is TGTGCCAGCAGCGCCCGTGGCCCACTAGGCGCAGATACGCAGTATTTT. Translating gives CASSARGPLGADTQYF.